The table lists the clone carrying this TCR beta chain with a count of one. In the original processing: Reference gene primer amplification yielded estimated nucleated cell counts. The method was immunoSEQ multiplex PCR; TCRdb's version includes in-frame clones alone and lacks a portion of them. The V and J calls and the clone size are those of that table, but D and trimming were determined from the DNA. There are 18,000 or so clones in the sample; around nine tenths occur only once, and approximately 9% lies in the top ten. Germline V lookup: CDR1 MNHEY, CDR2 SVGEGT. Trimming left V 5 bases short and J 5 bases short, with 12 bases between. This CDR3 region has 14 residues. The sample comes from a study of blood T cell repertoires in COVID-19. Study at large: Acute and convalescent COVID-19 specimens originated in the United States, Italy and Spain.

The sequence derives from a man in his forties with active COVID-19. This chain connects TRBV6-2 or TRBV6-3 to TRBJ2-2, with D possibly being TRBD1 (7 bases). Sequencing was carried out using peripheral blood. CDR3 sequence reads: CASSQGGWTGELFF. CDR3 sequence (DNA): TGTGCCAGCAGTCAGGGGGGATGGACCGGGGAGCTGTTTTTT.